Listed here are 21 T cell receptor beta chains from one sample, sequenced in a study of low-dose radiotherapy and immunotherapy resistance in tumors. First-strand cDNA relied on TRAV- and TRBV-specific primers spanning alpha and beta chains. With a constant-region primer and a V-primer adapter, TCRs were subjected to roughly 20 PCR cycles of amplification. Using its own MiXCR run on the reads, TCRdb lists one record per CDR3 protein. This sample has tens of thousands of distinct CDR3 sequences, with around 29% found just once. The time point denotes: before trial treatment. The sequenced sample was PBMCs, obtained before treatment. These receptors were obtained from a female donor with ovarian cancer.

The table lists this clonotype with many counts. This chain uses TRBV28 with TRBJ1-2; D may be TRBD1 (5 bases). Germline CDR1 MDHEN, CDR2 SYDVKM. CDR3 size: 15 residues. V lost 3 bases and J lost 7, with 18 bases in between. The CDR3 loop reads CASSFRDLSGGGYTF. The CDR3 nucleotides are TGTGCCAGCAGTTTCAGGGACCTCTCCGGTGGTGGCTACACCTTC.

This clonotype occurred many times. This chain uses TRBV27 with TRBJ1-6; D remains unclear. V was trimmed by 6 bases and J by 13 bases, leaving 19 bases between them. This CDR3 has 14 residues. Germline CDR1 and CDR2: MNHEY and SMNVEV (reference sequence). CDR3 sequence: CASSHFPLTGPLHF. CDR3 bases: TGTGCCAGCAGCCACTTCCCGCTTACTGGTCCCCTCCACTTT.

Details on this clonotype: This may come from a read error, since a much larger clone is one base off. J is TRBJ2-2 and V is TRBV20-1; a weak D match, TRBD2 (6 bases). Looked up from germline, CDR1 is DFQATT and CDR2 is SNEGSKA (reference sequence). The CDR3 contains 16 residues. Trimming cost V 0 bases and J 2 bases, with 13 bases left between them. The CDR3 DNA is TGCAGTGCTAGAGATCCTGGGGGGACCAACACCGGGGAGCTGTTTTTT. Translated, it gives CSARDPGGTNTGELFF.

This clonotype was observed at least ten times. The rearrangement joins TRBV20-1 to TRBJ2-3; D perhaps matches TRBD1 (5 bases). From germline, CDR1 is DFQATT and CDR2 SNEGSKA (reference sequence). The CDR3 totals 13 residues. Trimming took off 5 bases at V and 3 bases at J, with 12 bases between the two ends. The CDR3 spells CSAGDTGTDTQYF. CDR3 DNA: TGCAGTGCTGGTGATACAGGAACAGATACGCAGTATTTT.

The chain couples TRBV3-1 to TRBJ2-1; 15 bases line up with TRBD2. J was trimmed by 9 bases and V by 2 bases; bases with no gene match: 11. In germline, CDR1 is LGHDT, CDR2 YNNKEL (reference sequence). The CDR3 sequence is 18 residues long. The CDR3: CASSQRGTGTSGRTEQFF. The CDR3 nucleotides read TGTGCCAGCAGCCAACGGGGTACCGGGACTAGCGGGAGGACTGAGCAGTTCTTC.

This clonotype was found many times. DNA of the CDR3: TGTGCCAGCAGCTTGCGAGGGGGAAGGGGCTACACCTTC. Its translation: CASSLRGGRGYTF. The genes are TRBV5-4 and TRBJ1-2, with D possibly matching TRBD1 (6 bases). V was cut by 1 base and J by 8 bases, with 12 bases left in between. The CDR3 totals 13 residues. In germline, CDR1 is SGHNT, CDR2 YYREEE (reference sequence).

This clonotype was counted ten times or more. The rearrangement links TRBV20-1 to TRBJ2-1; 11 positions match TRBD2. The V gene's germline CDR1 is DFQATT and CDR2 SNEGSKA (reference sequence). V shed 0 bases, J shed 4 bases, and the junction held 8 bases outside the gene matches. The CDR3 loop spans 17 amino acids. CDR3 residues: CSARDPLAGGGYNEQFF. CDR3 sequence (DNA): TGCAGTGCTAGAGATCCCTTAGCGGGAGGGGGATACAATGAGCAGTTCTTC.

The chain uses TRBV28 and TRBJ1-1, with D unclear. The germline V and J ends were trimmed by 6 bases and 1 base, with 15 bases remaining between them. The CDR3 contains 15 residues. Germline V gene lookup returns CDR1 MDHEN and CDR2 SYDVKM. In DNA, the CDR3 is TGTGCCAGCAGCCCCACGTGGGCGAGGAACACTGAAGCTTTCTTT. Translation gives CASSPTWARNTEAFF.

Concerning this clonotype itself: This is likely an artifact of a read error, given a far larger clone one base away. The CDR3 loop is CASSPWGALGEQFF. The CDR3 coding sequence is TGTGCCAGCAGTCCCTGGGGGGCCTTGGGGGAGCAGTTCTTC. The chain has TRBV6-2 or TRBV6-3 and TRBJ2-1; D might be TRBD1 or TRBD2, each matching 6 bases. V lost 5 bases and J 10 bases, leaving 18 bases between the germline ends. CDR3 length equals 14 residues. CDR1 and CDR2 from the germline V gene are MNHEY and SVGEGT.

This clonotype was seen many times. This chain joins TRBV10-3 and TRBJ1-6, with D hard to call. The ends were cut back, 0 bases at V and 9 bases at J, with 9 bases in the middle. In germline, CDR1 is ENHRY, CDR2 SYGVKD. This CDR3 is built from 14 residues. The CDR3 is CAISESAGSSPLHF. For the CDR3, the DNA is TGTGCCATCAGTGAGTCGGCGGGGAGTTCACCCCTCCACTTT.

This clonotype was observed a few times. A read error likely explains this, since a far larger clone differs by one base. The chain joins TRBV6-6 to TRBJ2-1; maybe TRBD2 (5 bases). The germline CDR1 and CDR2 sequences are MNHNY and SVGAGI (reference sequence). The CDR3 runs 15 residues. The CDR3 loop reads CSSSLGLGVLGEQFF. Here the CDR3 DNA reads TGTTCCAGCAGCCTCGGACTCGGTGTGTTGGGTGAGCAGTTCTTC.

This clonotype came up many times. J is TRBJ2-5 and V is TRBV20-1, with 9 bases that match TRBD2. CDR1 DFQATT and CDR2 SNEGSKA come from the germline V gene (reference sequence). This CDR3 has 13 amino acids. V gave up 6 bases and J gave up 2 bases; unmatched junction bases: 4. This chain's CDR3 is CSAETSGQETQYF. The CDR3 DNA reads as TGCAGTGCAGAGACTAGCGGTCAAGAGACCCAGTACTTC.

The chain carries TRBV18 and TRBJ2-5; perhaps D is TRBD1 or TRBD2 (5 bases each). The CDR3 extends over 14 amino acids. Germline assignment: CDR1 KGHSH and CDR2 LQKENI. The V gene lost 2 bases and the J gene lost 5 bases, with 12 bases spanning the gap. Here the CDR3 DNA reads TGTGCCAGCTCACCATCTCAGGGACGGGAGACCCAGTACTTC. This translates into CASSPSQGRETQYF.

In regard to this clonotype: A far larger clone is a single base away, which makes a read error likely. The CDR3 coding sequence is TGTGCCATCAGTGAAGTAGCGGGGGCCAACGTCCTGACTTTC. It is translated as CAISEVAGANVLTF. This chain links TRBV10-3 with TRBJ2-6, with a possible D match to TRBD2 (5 bases). Between the trimmed V and J ends, which lost 3 bases and 4 bases, there was a span of 7 bases. The CDR3 extends over 14 amino acids. CDR1 and CDR2 (germline): ENHRY, SYGVKD.

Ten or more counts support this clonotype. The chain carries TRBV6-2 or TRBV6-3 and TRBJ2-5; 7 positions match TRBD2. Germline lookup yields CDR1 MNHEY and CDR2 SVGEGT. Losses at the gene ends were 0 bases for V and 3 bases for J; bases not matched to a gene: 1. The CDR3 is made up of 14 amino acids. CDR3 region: CASSYSGTKETQYF. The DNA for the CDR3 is TGTGCCAGCAGTTACTCCGGGACTAAAGAGACCCAGTACTTC.

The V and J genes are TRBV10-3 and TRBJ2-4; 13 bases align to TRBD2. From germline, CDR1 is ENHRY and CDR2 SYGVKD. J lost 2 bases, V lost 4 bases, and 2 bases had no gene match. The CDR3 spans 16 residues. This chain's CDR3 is CAISGTSGRSKNIQYF. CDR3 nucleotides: TGTGCCATCAGTGGGACTAGCGGGAGATCCAAAAACATTCAGTACTTC.

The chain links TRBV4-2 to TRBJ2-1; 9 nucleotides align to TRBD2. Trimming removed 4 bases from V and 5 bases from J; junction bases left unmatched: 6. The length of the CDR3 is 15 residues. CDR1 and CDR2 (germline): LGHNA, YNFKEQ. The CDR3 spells CASSLLAGLNNEQFF. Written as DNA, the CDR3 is TGTGCCAGCAGCCTTCTAGCGGGACTCAACAATGAGCAGTTCTTC.

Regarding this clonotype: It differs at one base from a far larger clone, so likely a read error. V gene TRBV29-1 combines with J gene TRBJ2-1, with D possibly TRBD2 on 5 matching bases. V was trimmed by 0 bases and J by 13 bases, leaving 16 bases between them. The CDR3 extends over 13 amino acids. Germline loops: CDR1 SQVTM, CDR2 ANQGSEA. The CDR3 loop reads CSVEELAGETQFF. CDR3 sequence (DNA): TGCAGCGTTGAAGAGCTAGCTGGGGAGACCCAGTTCTTC.

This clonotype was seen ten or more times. The CDR3: CASAAGTGLNEQFF. In nucleotides, the CDR3 is TGTGCCAGTGCGGCCGGGACAGGGTTGAATGAGCAGTTCTTC. The rearrangement joins TRBV19 to TRBJ2-1; 9 bases are shared with TRBD1. This CDR3 is 14 amino acids long. V was clipped by 8 bases and J by 7 bases; unmatched bases: 9. From germline, CDR1 is LNHDA and CDR2 SQIVND (reference sequence).

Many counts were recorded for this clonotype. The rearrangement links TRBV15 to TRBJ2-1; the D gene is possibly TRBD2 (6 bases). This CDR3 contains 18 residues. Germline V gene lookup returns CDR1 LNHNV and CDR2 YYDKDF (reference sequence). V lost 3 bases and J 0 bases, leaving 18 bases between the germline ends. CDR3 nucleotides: TGTGCCACCAGCAGCGTTGCGGAGGGATCCCGCTCCTACAATGAGCAGTTCTTC. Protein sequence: CATSSVAEGSRSYNEQFF.

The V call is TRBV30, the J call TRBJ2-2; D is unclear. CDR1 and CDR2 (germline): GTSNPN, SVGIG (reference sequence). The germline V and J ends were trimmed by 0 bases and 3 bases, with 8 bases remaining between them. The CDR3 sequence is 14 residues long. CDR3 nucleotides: TGTGCCTGGAGTGTAATACGGTACACCGGGGAGCTGTTTTTT. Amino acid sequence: CAWSVIRYTGELFF.